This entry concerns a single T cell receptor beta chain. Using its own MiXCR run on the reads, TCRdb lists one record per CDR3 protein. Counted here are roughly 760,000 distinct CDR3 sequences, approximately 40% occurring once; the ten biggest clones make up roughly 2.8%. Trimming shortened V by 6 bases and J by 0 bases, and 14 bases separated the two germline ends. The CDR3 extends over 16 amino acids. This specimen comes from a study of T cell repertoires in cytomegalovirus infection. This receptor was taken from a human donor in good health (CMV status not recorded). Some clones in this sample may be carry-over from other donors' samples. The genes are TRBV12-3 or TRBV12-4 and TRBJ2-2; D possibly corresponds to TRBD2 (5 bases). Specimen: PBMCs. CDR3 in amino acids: CASRFFGRPNTGELFF. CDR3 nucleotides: TGTGCCAGCAGGTTTTTTGGGAGACCGAACACCGGGGAGCTGTTTTTT.